The 15 T cell receptor beta chains in this list originate from one sample, sequenced in a study of T cell changes during pregnancy in multiple sclerosis. The table came from immunoSEQ multiplex PCR; TCRdb's copy has only in-frame clones and leaves some out. Found here are 75,000 to 100,000 clones, about 90% of them singletons; the top ten hold less than 2.5%. The sequences come from peripheral blood, collected after pregnancy. The source of these receptors is a female donor in good health, enrolled as a control in a pregnancy study.

The V call is TRBV6-1, the J call TRBJ1-5, with D perhaps matching TRBD1 (6 bases). This CDR3 spans 16 amino acids. V gave up 4 bases and J gave up 3 bases, with 16 bases separating them. Germline V gene sequence: CDR1 MNHNS, CDR2 SASEGT. The CDR3 nucleotides are TGTGCCAGCAGTGTGGGGGCACCCCAGCTCAATCAGCCCCAGCATTTT. Translating it yields CASSVGAPQLNQPQHF.

The genes are TRBV9 and TRBJ2-5; 11 bases agree with TRBD2. Germline assignment: CDR1 SGDLS and CDR2 YYNGEE. The ends lost 3 bases at V and 5 bases at J; junction bases unmatched: 9. The CDR3 has 16 residues. CDR3 amino acids: CASSAVAGGPMETQYF. CDR3 DNA: TGTGCCAGCAGCGCTGTAGCGGGAGGGCCTATGGAGACCCAGTACTTC.

The chain carries TRBV27 and TRBJ2-7, with 8 bases lining up with TRBD1. This CDR3 is 15 amino acids long. J was trimmed by 4 bases and V by 5 bases; bases with no gene match: 10. Germline V lookup: CDR1 MNHEY, CDR2 SMNVEV (reference sequence). Here the CDR3 reads CASSPDRGGNYEQYF. The DNA of the CDR3 is TGTGCCAGCAGTCCCGACAGGGGTGGAAATTACGAGCAGTACTTC.

This clone is medium-sized in the sample. This chain links TRBV6-5 with TRBJ1-6; 7 bases line up with TRBD1. The germline CDR1 and CDR2 sequences are MNHEY and SVGAGI. J was trimmed by 7 bases and V by 2 bases; bases with no gene match: 2. The CDR3 loop spans 14 amino acids. The CDR3: CASSYGTENSPLHF. The CDR3 bases are TGTGCCAGCAGTTACGGGACAGAGAATTCACCCCTCCACTTT.

This clone showed up just once. V is TRBV27 and J is TRBJ1-2; D is perhaps TRBD1 (5 bases). V lost 2 bases to trimming and J lost 6 bases, with 10 bases between them. The CDR3 contains 13 residues. Germline loops: CDR1 MNHEY, CDR2 SMNVEV (reference sequence). The CDR3, as DNA: TGTGCCAGCAGTTTAGCAGGGATGGATGGCTACACCTTC. Translated, it gives CASSLAGMDGYTF.

This chain links TRBV18 with TRBJ2-5, with 12 positions matching TRBD2. The CDR3 is 16 residues long. The V segment lost 4 bases and the J segment 1 base; nucleotides outside the gene matches: 4. CDR1 is KGHSH, CDR2 LQKENI, per germline. The DNA of the CDR3 is TGTGCCAGCTCACAACTAGCGGGAGGCCTCCAAGAGACCCAGTACTTC. This encodes CASSQLAGGLQETQYF.

The J gene is TRBJ2-1, the V gene TRBV10-3; tentative D call: TRBD2 (6 bases). From germline, CDR1 is ENHRY and CDR2 SYGVKD. The V gene lost 10 bases and the J gene lost 4 bases, with 17 bases spanning the gap. The CDR3 consists of 14 residues. The CDR3 DNA reads as TGTGCCACGGACCGCGGAGGGGAATACAATGAGCAGTTCTTC. Translated: CATDRGGEYNEQFF.

This rearrangement joins TRBV11-2 to TRBJ2-7, with a possible D match to TRBD2 (6 bases). Trimming removed 5 bases at V and 1 base at J, with 15 bases between. This CDR3 has 15 residues. From germline, CDR1 is SGHAT and CDR2 FQNNGV. CDR3 in DNA: TGTGCCAGCAGCCCTGGGGGGTGGCGATCCTACGAGCAGTACTTC. It encodes CASSPGGWRSYEQYF.

The chain carries TRBV19 and TRBJ1-2; D possibly corresponds to TRBD1 (5 bases). Trimming pared 5 bases from V and 4 bases from J, leaving 11 bases between. The CDR3 is made up of 13 amino acids. CDR1 and CDR2 (germline): LNHDA, SQIVND (reference sequence). The CDR3 region is CASSYRNAYGYTF. The DNA of the CDR3 is TGTGCCAGTAGTTACAGGAACGCCTATGGCTACACCTTC.

The chain links TRBV6-1 to TRBJ1-2; a weak D match, TRBD1 (5 bases). V lost 2 bases to trimming and J lost 7 bases, with 26 bases between them. The CDR3 runs 18 residues. Germline assignment: CDR1 MNHNS and CDR2 SASEGT. CDR3: CASSESLGVQERVSGYTF. The DNA of the CDR3 is TGTGCCAGCAGTGAATCCTTAGGTGTACAGGAACGAGTGAGTGGCTACACCTTC.

The J gene is TRBJ1-2, the V gene TRBV29-1, with 11 bases fitting TRBD1. The length of the CDR3 is 13 residues. V gave up 4 bases and J gave up 4 bases; unmatched junction bases: 2. Germline CDR1 and CDR2: SQVTM and ANQGSEA. CDR3: CSVAGQGGYGYTF. CDR3 coding DNA: TGCAGCGTTGCGGGACAGGGGGGCTATGGCTACACCTTC.

The chain has TRBV18 and TRBJ2-5; no definite D call. Trimming took off 2 bases at V and 2 bases at J, with 18 bases between the two ends. The CDR3 consists of 17 residues. Germline CDR1 KGHSH, CDR2 LQKENI. The CDR3 coding sequence is TGTGCCAGCTCACCAAGAGGCGGCTTCTCTTCTCAAGAGACCCAGTACTTC. This codes for CASSPRGGFSSQETQYF.

This clone came up once. The J gene is TRBJ1-5, the V gene TRBV27, with D perhaps TRBD1 (5 bases). The germline gives CDR1 MNHEY, CDR2 SMNVEV (reference sequence). With 6 bases removed from V and 9 bases from J, the gap between germline ends came to 9 bases. There are 11 residues in the CDR3. The CDR3 reads CASSGGGPQHF. Here the CDR3 DNA reads TGTGCCAGCAGCGGGGGGGGGCCCCAGCATTTT.

The chain joins TRBV19 to TRBJ1-1, with 10 nucleotides matching TRBD1. V dropped 7 bases and J dropped 4; count of bases not matched to a gene: 9. The germline CDR1 and CDR2 sequences are LNHDA and SQIVND (reference sequence). The CDR3 contains 15 residues. The CDR3 region is CASIGQGDRGTEAFF. As DNA, the CDR3 is TGTGCCAGTATTGGCCAGGGGGACAGGGGCACTGAAGCTTTCTTT.

The V gene is TRBV5-5, the J gene TRBJ2-7; 12 nucleotides align to TRBD2. The CDR3 spans 19 residues. The ends lost 4 bases at V and 3 bases at J; junction bases unmatched: 17. Germline loops: CDR1 SGHKS, CDR2 YYEKEE (reference sequence). The CDR3 DNA follows: TGTGCCAGCAGCCTGGAGGCACTAGCGGGAGGTCCGTCAATCTACGAGCAGTACTTC. The encoded protein is CASSLEALAGGPSIYEQYF.